This T cell receptor beta chain was identified in a study of response to subunit inactivated influenza vaccine. The CDR3 contains 14 residues. With 3 bases removed from V and 4 bases from J, the gap between germline ends came to 10 bases. The V gene's germline CDR1 is WNHNN and CDR2 SYGVQD (reference sequence). Via MiXCR, TCRdb re-called the RT-PCR reads, giving one row per CDR3 protein. The sample has under 200,000 distinct CDR3 sequences; about an eighth are singletons. The same data also went into a second study, on T cells expressing NK-cell markers. That publication notes: Synthesis of TCR beta cDNA relied on 5'RACE template switching carrying UMIs.

The sample consisted of CD8+ T cells sorted from PBMCs, taken roughly 12 days after vaccination. This receptor was identified in a man in his fifties who received an inactivated influenza vaccine. V is TRBV10-1 and J is TRBJ2-1, with a weak D call TRBD2 (5 bases). The CDR3 loop is CASSETRFYNEQFF. CDR3 sequence (DNA): TGCGCCAGCAGTGAAACTAGATTTTACAATGAGCAGTTCTTC.